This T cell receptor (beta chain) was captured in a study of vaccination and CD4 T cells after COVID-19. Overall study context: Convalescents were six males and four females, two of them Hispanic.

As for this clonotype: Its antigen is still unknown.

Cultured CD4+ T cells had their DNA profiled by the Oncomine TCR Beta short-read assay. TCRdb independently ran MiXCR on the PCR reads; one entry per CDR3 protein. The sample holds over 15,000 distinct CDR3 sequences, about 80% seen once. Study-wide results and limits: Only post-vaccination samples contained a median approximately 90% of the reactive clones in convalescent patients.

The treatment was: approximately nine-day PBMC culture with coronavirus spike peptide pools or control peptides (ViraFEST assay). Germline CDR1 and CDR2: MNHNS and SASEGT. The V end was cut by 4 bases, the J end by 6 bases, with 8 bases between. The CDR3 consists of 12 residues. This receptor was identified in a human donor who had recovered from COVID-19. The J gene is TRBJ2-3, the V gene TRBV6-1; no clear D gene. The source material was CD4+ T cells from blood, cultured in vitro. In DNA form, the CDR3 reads TGTGCCAGCAGTGTACATTTTGATACGCAGTATTTT. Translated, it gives CASSVHFDTQYF.